Below, 32 T cell receptor beta chains from the same sample are listed, as sequenced in a study of vaccination effects on CD4 cells after COVID-19. Sequencing used immunoSEQ multiplex PCR; TCRdb keeps in-frame clones, though not all of them. Of tens of thousands of clones in the sample, more than 60% were seen once. Culturing for about 10 days preceded CD4+ T cell isolation. No cognate antigen is known for these TCRs. The specimen comprised CD4+ T cells from PBMCs cultured without peptide, sampled before COVID-19 vaccination. All receptors come from a human donor who received a COVID-19 vaccine.

Only a few counts were recorded for this clone. The rearrangement links TRBV2 to TRBJ1-6; D unresolved. The V gene's germline CDR1 is SNHLY and CDR2 FYNNEI. Trimming stripped 7 bases from V and 7 bases from J, with 14 bases between. The CDR3 spans 14 residues. As DNA, the CDR3 is TGTGCCAGCATCAAGGCCAGCTTAAATTCACCCCTCCACTTT. Protein product: CASIKASLNSPLHF.

The DNA of the CDR3 is TGTGCCAGCAGTCGGGACAGGGTTAAGGATGGCTACACCTTC. Protein product: CASSRDRVKDGYTF. The rearrangement links TRBV6-5 to TRBJ1-2; 9 bases are shared with TRBD1. The germline V gene encodes CDR1 MNHEY and CDR2 SVGAGI. The V gene end was trimmed by 5 bases and the J gene end by 6 bases; junction bases not matched to a gene: 7. The CDR3 has 14 amino acids.

The rearrangement links TRBV11-2 to TRBJ2-7; 12 nucleotides agree with TRBD1. Germline V lookup: CDR1 SGHAT, CDR2 FQNNGV. J lost 7 bases, V lost 3 bases, and 7 bases had no gene match. CDR3 length equals 15 residues. In DNA, the CDR3 is TGTGCCAGCAGCTTCCGGGACAGGGGGCCGCGGGAGCAGTACGTC. It specifies CASSFRDRGPREQYV.

This CDR3 is CATSDPLVGEKLFF. The CDR3 DNA is TGTGCCACCAGTGATCCGCTAGTGGGCGAAAAACTGTTTTTT. V usage is TRBV24-1 and J usage is TRBJ1-4; D is unclear. V dropped 3 bases and J dropped 8 bases, with 12 bases sitting between them. The CDR3 length is 14 residues. CDR1 and CDR2 from the germline V gene are KGHDR and SFDVKD.

The CDR3 region has the DNA TGTGCCAGCAGCTTAAGGGCCCCCGGGACAGGGGAAACTGAAGCTTTCTTT. Amino acid sequence: CASSLRAPGTGETEAFF. The chain is built from TRBV7-3 and TRBJ1-1; 10 bases line up with TRBD1. V dropped 1 base and J dropped 5; count of bases not matched to a gene: 10. Germline V gene lookup returns CDR1 SGHTA and CDR2 FQGTGA. This CDR3 region has 17 residues.

The V and J genes are TRBV10-1 and TRBJ1-1; D is undetermined. V dropped 7 bases and J dropped 0 bases, with 9 bases sitting between them. This CDR3 has 13 residues. Germline-derived CDR1 and CDR2 are WNHNN and SYGVQD (reference sequence). DNA for the CDR3: TGCGCCAGCAAGCACTACTTGAACACTGAAGCTTTCTTT. It specifies CASKHYLNTEAFF.

The rearrangement joins TRBV7-2 to TRBJ1-2; D is possibly TRBD1 (5 bases). The CDR3 totals 13 residues. Trimming shortened V by 3 bases and J by 2 bases, and 7 bases separated the two germline ends. Germline V CDR1 and CDR2: SGHTA, FQGNSA. The chain's CDR3 is CASSLDTNYGYTF. CDR3 nucleotide sequence: TGTGCCAGCAGCTTGGACACCAACTATGGCTACACCTTC.

The chain employs TRBV7-8 and TRBJ2-2; 9 nucleotides match TRBD1. This CDR3 is 15 amino acids long. Losses at the gene ends were 0 bases for V and 6 bases for J; bases not matched to a gene: 2. Germline CDR1 and CDR2: SGHVS and FQNEAQ. Here the CDR3 reads CASSLARQGAGELFF. CDR3 DNA: TGTGCCAGCAGCTTAGCCCGACAGGGGGCCGGGGAGCTGTTTTTT.

The V and J genes are TRBV9 and TRBJ2-5; TRBD2 agrees at 7 bases. Germline V gene data show CDR1 as SGDLS and CDR2 as YYNGEE. The CDR3 length is 15 residues. The V gene end was trimmed by 2 bases and the J gene end by 0 bases; junction bases not matched to a gene: 4. The CDR3 spells CASSVRGSDQETQYF. The CDR3 bases are TGTGCCAGCAGCGTGCGGGGGAGCGACCAAGAGACCCAGTACTTC.

The rearrangement uses TRBV29-1 and TRBJ2-5; no clear D. The germline V gene encodes CDR1 SQVTM and CDR2 ANQGSEA. The CDR3 is made up of 11 amino acids. V was clipped by 5 bases and J by 5 bases, with 9 bases between them. The DNA for the CDR3 is TGCAGCGTTTACGGGTTTGAGACCCAGTACTTC. Amino acid sequence: CSVYGFETQYF.

This clone was seen more than once but under ten times. The J gene is TRBJ1-6, the V gene TRBV7-9; no reliable D call. V lost 4 bases to trimming and J lost 5 bases, with 9 bases between them. Germline V CDR1 and CDR2: SEHNR, FQNEAQ (reference sequence). This CDR3 has 14 residues. The DNA for the CDR3 is TGTGCCAGCAGCTACACAGAAAATAATTCACCCCTCCACTTT. It is translated as CASSYTENNSPLHF.

The rearrangement uses TRBV10-2 and TRBJ2-4, with 9 positions matching TRBD1. This CDR3 is built from 16 residues. Per the germline V gene, CDR1 is WSHSY and CDR2 is SAAADI. Losses at the gene ends were 0 bases for V and 1 base for J; bases not matched to a gene: 1. DNA of the CDR3: TGCGCCAGCAGTGAGTCGGGGACAGGGGCCAAAAACATTCAGTACTTC. Translating gives CASSESGTGAKNIQYF.

The chain recombines TRBV28 with TRBJ2-2; D gene uncertain. The CDR3 runs to 14 residues. The V gene's germline CDR1 is MDHEN and CDR2 SYDVKM. V was clipped by 2 bases and J by 3 bases, with 7 bases between them. The CDR3 DNA follows: TGTGCCAGCAGTTTAAGGTCCTACACCGGGGAGCTGTTTTTT. Amino acids: CASSLRSYTGELFF.

The CDR3 DNA reads as TGTGCCAGCAGTGAACGCCCCAGTATCCCTAATGAGCAGTTCTTC. Amino acids: CASSERPSIPNEQFF. This chain uses TRBV6-1 with TRBJ2-1; no definite D call. CDR3 size: 15 residues. V dropped 2 bases and J dropped 7 bases, with 15 bases sitting between them. CDR1 and CDR2 (germline): MNHNS, SASEGT.

The chain employs TRBV10-1 and TRBJ2-1, with 9 bases fitting TRBD1. This CDR3 spans 15 amino acids. With V trimmed by 2 bases and J by 6 bases, 5 bases remained unmatched. Germline CDR1 is WNHNN and CDR2 is SYGVQD (reference sequence). CDR3 DNA sequence: TGCGCCAGCAGTGAGCGGCGACAGGGGGGCAATGAGCAGTTCTTC. This encodes CASSERRQGGNEQFF.

This clone was detected a few times. The V gene is TRBV6-5, the J gene TRBJ1-2, with D possibly matching TRBD1 (6 bases). Deletions cut 6 bases from V and 4 bases from J, with 15 bases between. The germline V gene has CDR1 MNHEY and CDR2 SVGAGI. The CDR3 runs to 14 residues. CDR3 nucleotide sequence: TGTGCCAGCAGCGACCAGGGGTTTGGCTATGGCTACACCTTC. Translated: CASSDQGFGYGYTF.

J is TRBJ2-1 and V is TRBV6-2 or TRBV6-3; tentative D call: TRBD1 (7 bases). The germline V gene encodes CDR1 MNHEY and CDR2 SVGEGT. Trimming removed 2 bases from V and 12 bases from J, with 8 bases in between. The CDR3 loop spans 11 amino acids. CDR3 residues: CASSYQGGQFF. CDR3 bases: TGTGCCAGCAGTTACCAGGGGGGGCAGTTCTTC.

This clone was seen a single time. The rearrangement links TRBV18 to TRBJ2-1, with TRBD1 as a possible D gene (5 bases). The CDR3 length is 13 residues. Germline V gives CDR1 KGHSH, CDR2 LQKENI. V lost 0 bases to trimming and J lost 10 bases, with 10 bases between them. The CDR3 is CASSPPTAQEQFF. CDR3 DNA: TGTGCCAGCTCACCACCGACAGCTCAAGAGCAGTTCTTC.

The J gene is TRBJ2-1, the V gene TRBV9; the D gene is possibly TRBD2 (6 bases). Deletions cut 0 bases from V and 4 bases from J, with 11 bases between. Germline V gene lookup returns CDR1 SGDLS and CDR2 YYNGEE. The CDR3 length is 15 residues. DNA of the CDR3: TGTGCCAGCAGCGTAGAGTGGGGGACTTACAATGAGCAGTTCTTC. Translating it yields CASSVEWGTYNEQFF.

J is TRBJ2-3 and V is TRBV18; 9 bases fit TRBD1. The junction had 5 bases not matched to a gene; V was cut back by 2 bases and J by 5 bases. The CDR3 has 15 residues. The germline gives CDR1 KGHSH, CDR2 LQKENI. The CDR3 reads CASSPVDRGKDTQYF. Written as DNA, the CDR3 is TGTGCCAGCTCACCAGTGGACAGGGGAAAAGATACGCAGTATTTT.

J is TRBJ2-5 and V is TRBV7-2; D could derive from TRBD1 or TRBD2 (7 bases each). The V end lost 2 bases, the J end lost 5 bases, and 18 bases lay between the germline ends. CDR3 length: 16 residues. The germline gives CDR1 SGHTA, CDR2 FQGNSA. The CDR3 coding sequence is TGTGCCAGCAGCTTACATTCGCAGGGGGGGAGGGAGACCCAGTACTTC. It is translated as CASSLHSQGGRETQYF.

The CDR3 region has the DNA TGTGCCAGCAGCGTCAGGGGTAGCCTTAATAGTTACAATGAGCAGTTCTTC. Amino acid sequence: CASSVRGSLNSYNEQFF. The chain uses TRBV9 and TRBJ2-1; TRBD1 might be the D (6 bases). The V and J ends lost 2 bases and 4 bases respectively, with 19 bases between them. CDR3 length: 17 amino acids. Germline V CDR1 and CDR2: SGDLS, YYNGEE.

This chain links TRBV4-2 with TRBJ2-7, with 9 bases identical to TRBD1. Per the germline V gene, CDR1 is LGHNA and CDR2 is YNFKEQ. The junction had 5 bases not matched to a gene; V was cut back by 5 bases and J by 0 bases. The length of the CDR3 is 15 residues. This chain's CDR3 is CASSRTGDGSYEQYV. In nucleotides, the CDR3 is TGTGCCAGCAGCAGGACAGGGGATGGCTCCTACGAGCAGTACGTC.

This chain connects TRBV5-1 to TRBJ2-5, with 12 bases fitting TRBD2. This CDR3 has 15 amino acids. Trimming at V came to 5 bases and at J to 4 bases, leaving 6 bases not matched to a gene. Germline CDR1 and CDR2: SGHRS and YFSETQ. CDR3 bases: TGCGCCAGCAGTCCGGGACTAGCGGGTCCAGAGACCCAGTACTTC. It codes for CASSPGLAGPETQYF.

The genes are TRBV9 and TRBJ2-2, with D perhaps matching TRBD1 or TRBD2 (5 bases each). Germline V gene data show CDR1 as SGDLS and CDR2 as YYNGEE. V dropped 0 bases and J dropped 6 bases, with 6 bases sitting between them. The CDR3 covers 13 residues. CDR3 loop: CASSVGGSGELFF. DNA for the CDR3: TGTGCCAGCAGCGTAGGGGGGTCCGGGGAGCTGTTTTTT.

The rearrangement joins TRBV24-1 to TRBJ1-5; no clear D gene. Germline V gene lookup returns CDR1 KGHDR and CDR2 SFDVKD. Trimming took off 4 bases at V and 3 bases at J, with 12 bases between the two ends. The CDR3 contains 15 residues. The CDR3 sequence is CATSESSSVNQPQHF. DNA for the CDR3: TGTGCCACCAGTGAATCCTCCAGCGTCAATCAGCCCCAGCATTTT.

This sequence joins TRBV5-5 and TRBJ1-2; D call uncertain. The CDR3 totals 13 residues. The germline V gene encodes CDR1 SGHKS and CDR2 YYEKEE (reference sequence). V gave up 0 bases and J gave up 0 bases, with 3 bases separating them. As DNA, the CDR3 is TGTGCCAGCAGCTTGGGCTCTAACTATGGCTACACCTTC. Residues: CASSLGSNYGYTF.

CDR3 bases: TGCGCCAGCAGCGGTCGGTGGGGGGACAGGGGGCATGGGGAGCAGTACGTC. Translated: CASSGRWGDRGHGEQYV. This chain uses TRBV4-3 with TRBJ2-7; TRBD1 aligns across 12 bases. The germline gives CDR1 LGHNA, CDR2 YSLEER. The CDR3 runs to 17 residues. Losses at the gene ends were 5 bases for V and 7 bases for J; bases not matched to a gene: 15.

This clone appeared a single time. CDR3 nucleotides: TGTGCCAGCAGCAATCCATTCACGGCCCCCTCTGGAAACACCATATATTTT. As protein: CASSNPFTAPSGNTIYF. The chain employs TRBV21-1 and TRBJ1-3. TRBV21-1 represents a pseudogene. The CDR3 contains 17 residues.

The chain recombines TRBV6-1 with TRBJ2-6, with 11 bases lining up with TRBD1. The junction had 5 bases not matched to a gene; V was cut back by 4 bases and J by 3 bases. The CDR3 contains 17 residues. CDR1 and CDR2 from the germline V gene are MNHNS and SASEGT. CDR3 protein: CASSVGTGGIGANVLTF. The CDR3 coding sequence is TGTGCCAGCAGTGTTGGGACAGGGGGAATTGGGGCCAACGTCCTGACTTTC.

CDR3 protein: CASSPSGGAIGLQYV. The DNA of the CDR3 is TGTGCCAGCAGTCCTAGCGGGGGGGCGATTGGTTTGCAGTACGTC. The J gene is TRBJ2-7, the V gene TRBV7-9; TRBD2 agrees at 12 bases. The CDR3 extends over 15 amino acids. After removal of 6 bases from V and 9 bases from J, the junction contained 12 bases not matched to a gene. CDR1 is SEHNR, CDR2 FQNEAQ, per germline (reference sequence).

The J gene is TRBJ2-5, the V gene TRBV28, with D possibly being TRBD2 (6 bases). Germline assignment: CDR1 MDHEN and CDR2 SYDVKM. The V end lost 6 bases, the J end lost 2 bases, and 19 bases lay between the germline ends. There are 16 residues in the CDR3. CDR3 sequence (DNA): TGTGCCAGCAGAACATCTGGGGGACTCGGTCAAGAGACCCAGTACTTC. It encodes CASRTSGGLGQETQYF.